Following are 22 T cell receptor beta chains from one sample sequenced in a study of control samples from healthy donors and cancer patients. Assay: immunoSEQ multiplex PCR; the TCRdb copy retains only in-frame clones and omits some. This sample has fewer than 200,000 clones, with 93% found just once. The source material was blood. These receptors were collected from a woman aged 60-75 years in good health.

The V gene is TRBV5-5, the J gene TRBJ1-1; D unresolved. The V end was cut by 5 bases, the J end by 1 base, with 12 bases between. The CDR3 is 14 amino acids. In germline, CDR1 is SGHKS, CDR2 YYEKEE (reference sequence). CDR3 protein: CASRKEGANTEAFF. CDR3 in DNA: TGTGCCAGCAGAAAGGAGGGTGCGAACACTGAAGCTTTCTTT.

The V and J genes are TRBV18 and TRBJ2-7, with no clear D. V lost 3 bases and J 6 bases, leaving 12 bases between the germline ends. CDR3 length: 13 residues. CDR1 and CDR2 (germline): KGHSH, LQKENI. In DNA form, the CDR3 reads TGTGCCAGCTCACCGGCTAGTAGGTTCGAGCAGTACTTC. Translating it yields CASSPASRFEQYF. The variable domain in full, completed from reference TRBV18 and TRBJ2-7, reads NAGVMQNPRHLVRRRGQEARLRCSPMKGHSHVYWYRQLPEEGLKFMVYLQKENIIDESGMPKERFSAEFPKEGPSILRIQQVVRGDSAAYFCASSPASRFEQYFGPGTRLTVT.

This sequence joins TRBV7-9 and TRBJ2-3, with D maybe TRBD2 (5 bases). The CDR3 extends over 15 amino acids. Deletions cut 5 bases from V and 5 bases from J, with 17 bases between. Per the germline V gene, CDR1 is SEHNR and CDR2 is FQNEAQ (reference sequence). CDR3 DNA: TGTGCCAGCAGCCCATCCGGGAACACATTAGATACGCAGTATTTT. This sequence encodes CASSPSGNTLDTQYF.

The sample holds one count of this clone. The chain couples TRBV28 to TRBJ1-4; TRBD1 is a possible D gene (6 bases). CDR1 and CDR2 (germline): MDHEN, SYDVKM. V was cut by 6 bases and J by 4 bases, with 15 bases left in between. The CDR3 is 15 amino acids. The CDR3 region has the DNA TGTGCCAGCAGCACTACAGGGACACGTAATGAAAAACTGTTTTTT. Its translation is CASSTTGTRNEKLFF. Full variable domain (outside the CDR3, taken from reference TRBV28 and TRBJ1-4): DVKVTQSSRYLVKRTGEKVFLECVQDMDHENMFWYRQDPGLGLRLIYFSYDVKMKEKGDIPEGYSVSREKKERFSLILESASTNQTSMYLCASSTTGTRNEKLFFGSGTQLSVL.

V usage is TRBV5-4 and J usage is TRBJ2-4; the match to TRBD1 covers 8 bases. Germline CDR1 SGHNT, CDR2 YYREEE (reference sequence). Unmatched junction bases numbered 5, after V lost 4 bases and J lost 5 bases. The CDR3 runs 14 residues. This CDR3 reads CASSNPGQENIQYF. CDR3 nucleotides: TGTGCCAGCAGCAACCCGGGACAGGAAAACATTCAGTACTTC.

The CDR3 reads CASNAKGGLKGYTF. The DNA of the CDR3 is TGTGCCAGCAACGCAAAGGGCGGATTGAAAGGCTACACCTTC. V gene TRBV3-1 (or the pseudogene TRBV3-2) combines with J gene TRBJ1-2; D remains unclear. The length of the CDR3 is 14 residues. The germline V and J ends were trimmed by 7 bases and 8 bases, with 20 bases remaining between them. Germline lookup yields CDR1 LGHDT and CDR2 YNNKEL (reference sequence).

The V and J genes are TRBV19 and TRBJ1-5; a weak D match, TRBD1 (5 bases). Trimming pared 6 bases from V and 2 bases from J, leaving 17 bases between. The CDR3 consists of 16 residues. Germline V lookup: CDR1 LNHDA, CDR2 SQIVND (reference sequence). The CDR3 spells CASSAMGEGGNQPQHF. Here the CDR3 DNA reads TGTGCCAGTAGCGCCATGGGGGAAGGGGGCAATCAGCCCCAGCATTTT.

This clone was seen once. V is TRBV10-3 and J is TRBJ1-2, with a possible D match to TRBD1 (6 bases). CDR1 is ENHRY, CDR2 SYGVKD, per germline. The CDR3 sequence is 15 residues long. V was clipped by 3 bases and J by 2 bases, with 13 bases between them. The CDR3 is CAISEEGGANYGYTF. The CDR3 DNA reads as TGTGCCATCAGTGAAGAGGGGGGGGCGAACTATGGCTACACCTTC.

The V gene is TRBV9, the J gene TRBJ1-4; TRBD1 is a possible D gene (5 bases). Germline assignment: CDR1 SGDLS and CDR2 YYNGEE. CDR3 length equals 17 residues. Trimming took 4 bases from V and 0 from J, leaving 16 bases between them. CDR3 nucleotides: TGTGCCAGCAGCTCCCCCACAGGCGCTGCAACTAATGAAAAACTGTTTTTT. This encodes CASSSPTGAATNEKLFF.

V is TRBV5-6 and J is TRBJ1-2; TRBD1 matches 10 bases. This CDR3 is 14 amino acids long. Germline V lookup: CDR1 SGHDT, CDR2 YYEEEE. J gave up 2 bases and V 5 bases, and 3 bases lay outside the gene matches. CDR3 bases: TGTGCCAGCAGTTGGGACAGGGGAAACTATGGCTACACCTTC. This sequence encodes CASSWDRGNYGYTF.

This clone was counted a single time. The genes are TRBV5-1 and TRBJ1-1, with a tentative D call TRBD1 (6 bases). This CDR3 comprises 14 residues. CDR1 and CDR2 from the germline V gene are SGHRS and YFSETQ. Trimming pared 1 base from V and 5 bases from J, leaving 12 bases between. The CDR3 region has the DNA TGCGCCAGCAGCTTGAGTACAGGGCGGACTGAAGCTTTCTTT. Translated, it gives CASSLSTGRTEAFF.

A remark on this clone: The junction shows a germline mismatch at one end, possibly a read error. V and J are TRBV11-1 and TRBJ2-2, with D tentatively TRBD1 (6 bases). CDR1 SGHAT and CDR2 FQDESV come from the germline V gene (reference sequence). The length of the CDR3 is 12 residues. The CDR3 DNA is TGTGCCACAGGGGCGAAGACCGGGGAGCTGTTTTTT. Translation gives CATGAKTGELFF.

The CDR3 loop reads CASSQDYFTEAFF. The CDR3 DNA reads as TGTGCCAGCAGCCAAGATTATTTTACTGAAGCTTTCTTT. The rearrangement joins TRBV3-1 (or the pseudogene TRBV3-2) to TRBJ1-1; no firm D call. Per germline, CDR1 LGHDT and CDR2 YNNKEL (reference sequence). The CDR3 is 13 residues long. The V end lost 0 bases, the J end lost 5 bases, and 7 bases lay between the germline ends.

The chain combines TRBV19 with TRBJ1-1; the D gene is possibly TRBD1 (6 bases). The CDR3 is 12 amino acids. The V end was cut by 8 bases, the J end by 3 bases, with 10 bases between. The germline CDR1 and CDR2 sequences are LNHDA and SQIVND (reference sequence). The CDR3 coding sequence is TGTGCCAGTTCAGGGGAATACACTGAAGCTTTCTTT. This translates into CASSGEYTEAFF.

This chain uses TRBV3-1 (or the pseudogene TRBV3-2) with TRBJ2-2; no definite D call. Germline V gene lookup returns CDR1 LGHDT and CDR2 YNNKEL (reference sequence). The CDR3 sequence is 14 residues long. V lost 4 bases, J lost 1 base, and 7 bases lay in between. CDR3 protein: CASSPLMNTGELFF. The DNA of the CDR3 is TGTGCCAGCAGCCCCTTGATGAACACCGGGGAGCTGTTTTTT.

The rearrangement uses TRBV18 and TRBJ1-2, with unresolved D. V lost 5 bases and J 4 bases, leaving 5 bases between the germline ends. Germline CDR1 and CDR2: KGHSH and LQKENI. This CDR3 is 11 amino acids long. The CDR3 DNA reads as TGTGCCAGCTCAGACTCCTATGGCTACACCTTC. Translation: CASSDSYGYTF.

The CDR3 reads CASSPAGQGGNNEQFF. CDR3 coding DNA: TGTGCCAGCTCCCCCGCGGGACAGGGGGGTAACAATGAGCAGTTCTTC. The genes are TRBV18 and TRBJ2-1; 11 bases are a match to TRBD1. Germline lookup yields CDR1 KGHSH and CDR2 LQKENI. After removal of 6 bases from V and 5 bases from J, the junction contained 9 bases not matched to a gene. This CDR3 comprises 16 residues.

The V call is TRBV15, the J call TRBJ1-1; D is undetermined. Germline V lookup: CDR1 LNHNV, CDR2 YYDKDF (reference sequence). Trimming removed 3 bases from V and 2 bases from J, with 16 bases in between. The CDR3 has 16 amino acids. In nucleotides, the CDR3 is TGTGCCACCAGCAGGATTAGGACGACTTTCAACACTGAAGCTTTCTTT. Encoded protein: CATSRIRTTFNTEAFF.

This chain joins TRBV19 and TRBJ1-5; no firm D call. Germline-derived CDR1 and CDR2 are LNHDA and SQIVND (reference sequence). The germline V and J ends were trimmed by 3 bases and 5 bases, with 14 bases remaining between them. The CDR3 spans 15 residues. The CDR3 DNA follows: TGTGCCAGTAGTATTAGGGCCAGAAGGGATCAGCCCCAGCATTTT. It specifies CASSIRARRDQPQHF.

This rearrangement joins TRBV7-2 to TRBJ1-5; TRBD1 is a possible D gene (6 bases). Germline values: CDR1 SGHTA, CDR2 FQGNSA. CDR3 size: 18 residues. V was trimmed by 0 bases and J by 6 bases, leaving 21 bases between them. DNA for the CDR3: TGTGCCAGCAGCTTAGCCTCCCGCAGGGGTGGTCAGAGTCAGCCCCAGCATTTT. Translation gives CASSLASRRGGQSQPQHF.

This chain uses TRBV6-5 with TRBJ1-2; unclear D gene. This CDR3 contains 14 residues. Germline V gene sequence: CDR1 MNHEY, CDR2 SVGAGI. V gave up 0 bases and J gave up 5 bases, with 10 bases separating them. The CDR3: CASSYSNWGYGYTF. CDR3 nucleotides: TGTGCCAGCAGTTACTCGAATTGGGGATATGGCTACACCTTC.

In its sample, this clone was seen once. Here the CDR3 reads CASSQDTIENSPLHF. CDR3 nucleotides: TGTGCCAGCAGCCAAGATACGATAGAAAATTCACCCCTCCACTTT. This chain joins TRBV3-1 (or the pseudogene TRBV3-2) and TRBJ1-6, with D uncertain. The CDR3 loop spans 15 amino acids. V shed 0 bases and J shed 7 bases, with 10 bases lying between them. The V gene's germline CDR1 is LGHDT and CDR2 YNNKEL (reference sequence).